Each of the 29 T cell receptor beta chains below was sequenced from the same sample in a study of T cell responses to AZD1222 COVID-19 vaccine (dated by TCRdb to about 2021). Library construction relied on the immunoSEQ multiplex PCR assay. In TCRdb, the immuneACCESS table is reduced to in-frame sequences with V and J assigned. These tables do not hold every clone; where another copy was compared, an unresolved V gene accounts for under half, and the others remain unexplained. The sample data list 100,000 to 150,000 clones, and around 92% of these were observed just once. The biggest ten clones account for about 1.1% of the sample. The meaning of the sample's time point label: baseline before first vaccination. This sample comprised peripheral blood, obtained on day 0 of AZD1222 vaccination. These receptors all come from an adult in good health.

This chain uses TRBV30 with TRBJ1-5, with D perhaps matching TRBD1 (6 bases). Per the germline V gene, CDR1 is GTSNPN and CDR2 is SVGIG (reference sequence). This CDR3 is 14 amino acids long. V was cut by 0 bases and J by 4 bases, with 10 bases left in between. The CDR3 loop reads CAWSVPGANQPQHF. The CDR3 bases are TGTGCCTGGAGTGTACCGGGGGCTAATCAGCCCCAGCATTTT.

This clone has a handful of counts. The chain joins TRBV6-1 to TRBJ2-7, with D tentatively TRBD1 or TRBD2 (5 bases each). Trimming stripped 0 bases from V and 1 base from J, with 13 bases between. The CDR3 length is 16 residues. Germline V gene sequence: CDR1 MNHNS, CDR2 SASEGT. The CDR3 nucleotides are TGTGCCAGCAGTGAAGCCACCGGGACGCCTTCCTACGAGCAGTACTTC. Its translation: CASSEATGTPSYEQYF.

The gene calls are TRBV7-9 and TRBJ2-2, with D uncertain. The CDR3 is 14 residues long. The V end lost 5 bases, the J end lost 6 bases, and 13 bases lay between the germline ends. In germline, CDR1 is SEHNR, CDR2 FQNEAQ (reference sequence). For the CDR3, the DNA is TGTGCCAGCAGCCATGAAGGCTGGGCCGGGGAGCTGTTTTTT. It yields the protein CASSHEGWAGELFF. The entire variable domain, with the rest obtained from reference TRBV7-9 and TRBJ2-2, is as follows: DTGVSQNPRHKITKRGQNVTFRCDPISEHNRLYWYRQTLGQGPEFLTYFQNEAQLEKSRLLSDRFSAERPKGSFSTLEIQRTEQGDSAMYLCASSHEGWAGELFFGEGSRLTVL.

The rearrangement joins TRBV5-1 to TRBJ1-2; no definite D call. CDR1 is SGHRS and CDR2 is YFSETQ in the germline V gene. Between the trimmed V and J ends, which lost 1 base and 2 bases, there was a span of 12 bases. CDR3 length equals 15 residues. In DNA form, the CDR3 reads TGCGCCAGCAGCTTGAGGGCACCTTCAAACTATGGCTACACCTTC. Translated: CASSLRAPSNYGYTF. Drawing the rest from reference TRBV5-1 and TRBJ1-2, the complete variable domain is KAGVTQTPRYLIKTRGQQVTLSCSPISGHRSVSWYQQTPGQGLQFLFEYFSETQRNKGNFPGRFSGRQFSNSRSEMNVSTLELGDSALYLCASSLRAPSNYGYTFGSGTRLTVV.

The genes are TRBV10-3 and TRBJ2-1; possibly TRBD1 for D (5 bases). Germline V gene data show CDR1 as ENHRY and CDR2 as SYGVKD. The V end lost 0 bases, the J end lost 4 bases, and 13 bases lay between the germline ends. The CDR3 has 16 residues. This chain's CDR3 is CAISESAGKGYNEQFF. The CDR3 nucleotides read TGTGCCATCAGTGAGTCTGCAGGGAAGGGGTACAATGAGCAGTTCTTC.

In this sample, this clone turned up once. The V gene is TRBV27, the J gene TRBJ1-6; 10 bases match TRBD1. Germline V gives CDR1 MNHEY, CDR2 SMNVEV (reference sequence). The trim removed 5 bases at V and 11 bases at J, leaving 6 bases unmatched. This CDR3 spans 14 amino acids. Written as DNA, the CDR3 is TGTGCCAGCAGTCCCGACAGGGGGCTAGCACCCCTCCACTTT. Its protein is CASSPDRGLAPLHF.

The chain is built from TRBV15 and TRBJ2-7; D gene uncertain. Trimming stripped 0 bases from V and 4 bases from J, with 7 bases between. CDR1 and CDR2 from the germline V gene are LNHNV and YYDKDF (reference sequence). The CDR3 contains 13 residues. The CDR3 DNA follows: TGTGCCACCAGCAGAGATCAACAGTACGAGCAGTACTTC. This codes for CATSRDQQYEQYF.

V and J are TRBV3-1 (or the pseudogene TRBV3-2) and TRBJ2-3, with 10 bases identical to TRBD2. The CDR3 runs 18 residues. J was trimmed by 1 base and V by 0 bases; bases with no gene match: 7. Germline-derived CDR1 and CDR2 are LGHDT and YNNKEL (reference sequence). The CDR3 here is CASSQDLPGTSGTDTQYF. The DNA of the CDR3 is TGTGCCAGCAGCCAAGATTTACCCGGGACTAGCGGCACAGATACGCAGTATTTT.

The V gene is TRBV6-5, the J gene TRBJ1-1; D might be TRBD1 (6 bases). CDR1 is MNHEY, CDR2 SVGAGI, per germline. This CDR3 comprises 14 residues. V lost 8 bases to trimming and J lost 5 bases, with 18 bases between them. The CDR3 loop reads CASGKQGLRTEAFF. DNA for the CDR3: TGTGCCAGCGGAAAACAGGGTTTAAGGACTGAAGCTTTCTTT.

The chain recombines TRBV30 with TRBJ2-1; weak D call: TRBD2 (6 bases). In germline, CDR1 is GTSNPN, CDR2 SVGIG (reference sequence). V lost 4 bases, J lost 8 bases, and 24 bases lay in between. The CDR3 is made up of 16 amino acids. CDR3 protein: CAWTPGSPGRIHEQFF. The CDR3 DNA is TGTGCCTGGACACCCGGTTCTCCCGGGAGAATCCATGAGCAGTTCTTC.

The gene calls are TRBV24-1 and TRBJ2-1; 8 bases match TRBD1. CDR1 and CDR2 (germline): KGHDR, SFDVKD. The CDR3 spans 15 residues. The V and J ends lost 10 bases and 4 bases, in that order; junction bases with no gene match: 11. CDR3 sequence: CATQPRDRSYNEQFF. CDR3 sequence (DNA): TGTGCCACACAACCCCGGGACAGGTCTTACAATGAGCAGTTCTTC.

The rearrangement joins TRBV28 to TRBJ1-1; D perhaps matches TRBD1 (6 bases). The V end was cut by 1 base, the J end by 0 bases, with 21 bases between. Germline CDR1 and CDR2: MDHEN and SYDVKM. CDR3 size: 19 residues. The CDR3 sequence: CASSLYPLGGPSMNTEAFF. CDR3 DNA: TGTGCCAGCAGTTTATACCCCCTAGGGGGTCCTTCCATGAACACTGAAGCTTTCTTT.

The J gene is TRBJ2-1, the V gene TRBV10-3, with D possibly being TRBD1 or TRBD2 (5 bases each). The CDR3 covers 14 residues. Trimming shortened V by 5 bases and J by 4 bases, and 12 bases separated the two germline ends. The germline V gene encodes CDR1 ENHRY and CDR2 SYGVKD. CDR3 DNA: TGTGCCATCAGTTCCGGGACGGGTTACAATGAGCAGTTCTTC. Translated: CAISSGTGYNEQFF.

This chain joins TRBV19 and TRBJ2-6; D unclear. This CDR3 region has 18 residues. Trimming pared 0 bases from V and 0 bases from J, leaving 12 bases between. From germline, CDR1 is LNHDA and CDR2 SQIVND (reference sequence). CDR3 amino acids: CASSIDRRRGSGANVLTF. As DNA, the CDR3 is TGTGCCAGTAGTATAGACAGGCGCAGAGGCTCTGGGGCCAACGTCCTGACTTTC. Full variable domain (outside the CDR3, taken from reference TRBV19 and TRBJ2-6): DGGITQSPKYLFRKEGQNVTLSCEQNLNHDAMYWYRQDPGQGLRLIYYSQIVNDFQKGDIAEGYSVSREKKESFPLTVTSAQKNPTAFYLCASSIDRRRGSGANVLTFGAGSRLTVL.

Worth noting for this clone: This sample also contains other DNA sequences that code for the same CDR3. The chain employs TRBV9 and TRBJ2-5; tentatively, D is TRBD2 (5 bases). Germline-derived CDR1 and CDR2 are SGDLS and YYNGEE. Trimming left V 0 bases short and J 2 bases short, with 5 bases between. The CDR3 runs to 13 residues. The CDR3 DNA sequence: TGTGCCAGCAGCGTAGGGAGGCAAGAGACCCAGTACTTC. Residues: CASSVGRQETQYF.

The chain employs TRBV5-1 and TRBJ1-2; D remains ambiguous. Germline V lookup: CDR1 SGHRS, CDR2 YFSETQ. The CDR3 is 14 amino acids. Deletions cut 0 bases from V and 3 bases from J, with 9 bases between. The CDR3 region is CASSLVPEDYGYTF. The CDR3 DNA follows: TGCGCCAGCAGCTTGGTTCCAGAGGACTATGGCTACACCTTC.

CDR3 in amino acids: CAIRTGTGGLYDYGYTF. In nucleotides, the CDR3 is TGTGCCATCAGGACCGGGACAGGGGGACTCTACGACTATGGCTACACCTTC. The J gene is TRBJ1-2, the V gene TRBV10-3; 11 nucleotides line up with TRBD1. From germline, CDR1 is ENHRY and CDR2 SYGVKD. The CDR3 has 17 residues. The V gene end was trimmed by 6 bases and the J gene end by 3 bases; junction bases not matched to a gene: 12.

The V gene is TRBV19, the J gene TRBJ2-1; tentative D call: TRBD2 (6 bases). The CDR3 totals 14 residues. From germline, CDR1 is LNHDA and CDR2 SQIVND (reference sequence). The V end was cut by 10 bases, the J end by 0 bases, with 13 bases between. CDR3 DNA sequence: TGTGCCACCCAGACTAGTAGCTCCTACAATGAGCAGTTCTTC. Translated, it gives CATQTSSSYNEQFF.

The V gene is TRBV7-9, the J gene TRBJ2-7; maybe TRBD2 (5 bases). This CDR3 has 15 amino acids. Per the germline V gene, CDR1 is SEHNR and CDR2 is FQNEAQ (reference sequence). The V and J ends lost 2 bases and 0 bases respectively, with 11 bases between them. DNA for the CDR3: TGTGCCAGCAGCTTATCGGCTAGCCGCTCCTACGAGCAGTACTTC. It codes for CASSLSASRSYEQYF.

This clone came up once. This chain connects TRBV9 to TRBJ2-1, with 9 bases aligning to TRBD2. The germline gives CDR1 SGDLS, CDR2 YYNGEE. The CDR3 is 17 residues long. The V and J ends lost 0 bases and 8 bases, in that order; junction bases with no gene match: 12. CDR3 protein: CASSVAPRSGRRDEQFF. The CDR3 DNA follows: TGTGCCAGCAGCGTAGCTCCAAGAAGCGGGAGGAGGGATGAGCAGTTCTTC.

This chain links TRBV7-9 with TRBJ1-1; 7 bases match TRBD1. Unmatched junction bases numbered 4, after V lost 4 bases and J lost 2 bases. This CDR3 is 14 amino acids long. CDR1 and CDR2 from the germline V gene are SEHNR and FQNEAQ (reference sequence). This CDR3 reads CASSYRGQNTEAFF. The CDR3 DNA is TGTGCCAGCAGCTACAGGGGACAAAACACTGAAGCTTTCTTT.

In this sample, this clone turned up once. The rearrangement links TRBV29-1 to TRBJ1-1; D not certain. V shed 8 bases and J shed 5 bases, with 21 bases lying between them. This CDR3 has 14 residues. The germline gives CDR1 SQVTM, CDR2 ANQGSEA. As DNA, the CDR3 is TGCAGCTCCCAAGGGAAGGGTAAGAGGACTGAAGCTTTCTTT. Encoded protein: CSSQGKGKRTEAFF.

The chain is built from TRBV6-2 or TRBV6-3 and TRBJ2-7; perhaps TRBD2 as D (6 bases). Germline V gene sequence: CDR1 MNHEY, CDR2 SVGEGT. V lost 6 bases to trimming and J lost 1 base, with 22 bases between them. This CDR3 region has 17 residues. The chain's CDR3 is CASSPKVLAVISYEQYF. The CDR3 DNA sequence: TGTGCCAGCAGCCCTAAGGTACTAGCTGTTATTTCCTACGAGCAGTACTTC.

The rearrangement joins TRBV7-6 to TRBJ2-5; a possible D gene is TRBD2 (5 bases). The germline CDR1 and CDR2 sequences are SGHVS and FNYEAQ. The V end lost 5 bases, the J end lost 1 base, and 11 bases lay between the germline ends. The CDR3 is 14 amino acids. CDR3 bases: TGTGCCAGCAGCCGTCTAGCCGCCCAAGAGACCCAGTACTTC. Its protein product is CASSRLAAQETQYF.

The chain uses TRBV7-9 and TRBJ2-1; TRBD2 matches at 12 bases. This CDR3 contains 15 residues. V trimming: 5 bases; J trimming: 7 bases; junction bases outside the gene matches: 6. Germline V gene sequence: CDR1 SEHNR, CDR2 FQNEAQ (reference sequence). The CDR3 bases are TGTGCCAGCAGCCCGACTAGCGGGAGTCGAAATGAGCAGTTCTTC. Translated: CASSPTSGSRNEQFF. The full variable domain, completed using reference TRBV7-9 and TRBJ2-1, is DTGVSQNPRHKITKRGQNVTFRCDPISEHNRLYWYRQTLGQGPEFLTYFQNEAQLEKSRLLSDRFSAERPKGSFSTLEIQRTEQGDSAMYLCASSPTSGSRNEQFFGPGTRLTVL.

The chain couples TRBV6-6 to TRBJ1-2, with 7 positions matching TRBD1. The CDR3 contains 13 residues. The V gene end was trimmed by 5 bases and the J gene end by 8 bases; junction bases not matched to a gene: 8. The germline V gene encodes CDR1 MNHNY and CDR2 SVGAGI (reference sequence). The CDR3 nucleotides read TGTGCCAGCAGTCTTACAGGGGAGGGCGGCTACACCTTC. This codes for CASSLTGEGGYTF.

The rearrangement links TRBV5-1 to TRBJ1-3; 9 bases match TRBD1. The germline V gene encodes CDR1 SGHRS and CDR2 YFSETQ. This CDR3 has 16 residues. With V trimmed by 0 bases and J by 9 bases, 10 bases remained unmatched. The CDR3 DNA reads TGCGCCAGCAGCTTGGGGACAGGGGACGCCAGGGGCACCATATATTTT. It is translated as CASSLGTGDARGTIYF. Based on the CDR3 plus reference TRBV5-1 and TRBJ1-3, the full variable domain is KAGVTQTPRYLIKTRGQQVTLSCSPISGHRSVSWYQQTPGQGLQFLFEYFSETQRNKGNFPGRFSGRQFSNSRSEMNVSTLELGDSALYLCASSLGTGDARGTIYFGEGSWLTVV.

This chain uses TRBV5-1 with TRBJ1-1, with 7 bases aligning to TRBD1. Germline V CDR1 and CDR2: SGHRS, YFSETQ. The CDR3 has 13 amino acids. V shed 5 bases, J shed 7 bases, and the junction held 8 bases outside the gene matches. The CDR3, as DNA: TGCGCCAGCAGGATCGACAGGGCCGTTGAAGCTTTCTTT. Translation: CASRIDRAVEAFF. The complete variable domain, with remaining parts taken from reference TRBV5-1 and TRBJ1-1, reads KAGVTQTPRYLIKTRGQQVTLSCSPISGHRSVSWYQQTPGQGLQFLFEYFSETQRNKGNFPGRFSGRQFSNSRSEMNVSTLELGDSALYLCASRIDRAVEAFFGQGTRLTVV.

The V gene is TRBV5-5, the J gene TRBJ1-4; the match to TRBD1 covers 10 bases. The CDR3 extends over 16 amino acids. The trim removed 2 bases at V and 7 bases at J, leaving 8 bases unmatched. In germline, CDR1 is SGHKS, CDR2 YYEKEE (reference sequence). The CDR3 nucleotides are TGTGCCAGCAGCTTCCGGACAGGGGGAGGGATTGAAAAACTGTTTTTT. It encodes CASSFRTGGGIEKLFF.